The 16 T cell receptor beta chains below all came from one sample that was sequenced in a study of human T cells and chemical hapten exposure. Time point meaning: patch test 3, about 24 weeks after DPC sensitization. Specified treatment: therapeutic diphenylcyclopropenone sensitization with weekly scalp DPC. One entry per CDR3 protein results from TCRdb running MiXCR on the RACE reads. The sample records about 97,000 distinct CDR3 sequences, 25% to 35% being singletons. The sequencing here drew on whole blood, taken in connection with sensitization to the hapten diphenylcyclopropenone (DPC). These TCRs come from a man aged 40-49 years with alopecia areata. Some clones in this sample may be carry-over from other donors' samples.

In this sample, this clonotype turned up a few times. This sequence joins TRBV11-2 and TRBJ1-1, with 10 positions matching TRBD1. The germline V gene encodes CDR1 SGHAT and CDR2 FQNNGV. With V trimmed by 5 bases and J by 3 bases, 18 bases remained unmatched. The CDR3 contains 19 residues. The CDR3 region has the DNA TGTGCCAGCAGCCGCATTCGACAGGGGGCTATTGGTGGGGACACTGAAGCTTTCTTT. This gives the protein CASSRIRQGAIGGDTEAFF. The entire variable domain, with the rest obtained from reference TRBV11-2 and TRBJ1-1, is as follows: EAGVAQSPRYKIIEKRQSVAFWCNPISGHATLYWYQQILGQGPKLLIQFQNNGVVDDSQLPKDRFSAERLKGVDSTLKIQPAKLEDSAVYLCASSRIRQGAIGGDTEAFFGQGTRLTVV.

The J gene is TRBJ2-1, the V gene TRBV2; D ambiguous. The CDR3 spans 13 residues. The germline V gene encodes CDR1 SNHLY and CDR2 FYNNEI. The germline V and J ends were trimmed by 2 bases and 4 bases, with 6 bases remaining between them. CDR3 sequence (DNA): TGTGCCAGCAGTGAAATTGGGTACAATGAGCAGTTCTTC. This gives the protein CASSEIGYNEQFF.

Details on this clonotype: One end of the junction does not line up with germline, which may come from a read error. The chain is built from TRBV11-2 and TRBJ2-3; 11 bases line up with TRBD2. In germline, CDR1 is SGHAT, CDR2 FQNNGV. The CDR3 consists of 14 residues. CDR3 sequence reads: CASSLAGGMDTQYF. The DNA for the CDR3 is TGTGCCAGCAGTTTAGCGGGAGGGATGGATACGCAGTATTTT. Full variable domain (remainder filled in from reference TRBV11-2 and TRBJ2-3): EAGVAQSPRYKIIEKRQSVAFWCNPISGHATLYWYQQILGQGPKLLIQFQNNGVVDDSQLPKDRFSAERLKGVDSTLKIQPAKLEDSAVYLCASSLAGGMDTQYFGPGTRLTVL.

Written as DNA, the CDR3 is TGTGCCAGCAGCGAGGGACTAGCGGGAGGGGCCTACGAGCAGTACTTC. This codes for CASSEGLAGGAYEQYF. The rearrangement links TRBV7-2 to TRBJ2-7; TRBD2 aligns across 16 bases. The CDR3 sequence is 16 residues long. Germline values: CDR1 SGHTA, CDR2 FQGNSA. V gave up 5 bases and J gave up 2 bases; unmatched junction bases: 3.

This chain joins TRBV28 and TRBJ1-4; TRBD1 matches 9 bases. The CDR3 sequence is 14 residues long. V shed 6 bases, J shed 5 bases, and the junction held 4 bases outside the gene matches. Germline CDR1 and CDR2: MDHEN and SYDVKM. The DNA of the CDR3 is TGTGCCAGCAGCCGGGACAGGGAAAATGAAAAACTGTTTTTT. This sequence encodes CASSRDRENEKLFF.

In its sample, this clonotype was seen a few times. This chain uses TRBV7-2 with TRBJ2-6; the D gene is possibly TRBD2 (6 bases). Germline V gene sequence: CDR1 SGHTA, CDR2 FQGNSA. Trimming removed 0 bases from V and 0 bases from J, with 6 bases in between. This CDR3 spans 16 amino acids. The CDR3 nucleotides are TGTGCCAGCAGCTTAGCGGGGGGCTCTGGGGCCAACGTCCTGACTTTC. Its translation is CASSLAGGSGANVLTF.

The V call is TRBV6-5, the J call TRBJ2-1; D possibly corresponds to TRBD2 (6 bases). Looked up from germline, CDR1 is MNHEY and CDR2 is SVGAGI. This CDR3 region has 13 residues. V lost 0 bases and J 10 bases, leaving 10 bases between the germline ends. The CDR3: CASSYSNLAEQFF. CDR3 DNA sequence: TGTGCCAGCAGTTACTCGAATCTAGCGGAGCAGTTCTTC.

This clonotype was seen ten or more times. This chain connects TRBV6-5 to TRBJ2-5; the D is unclear. CDR1 MNHEY and CDR2 SVGAGI come from the germline V gene. CDR3 length equals 16 residues. The V and J ends lost 0 bases and 2 bases respectively, with 13 bases between them. The CDR3: CASSYSFTALQETQYF. In DNA form, the CDR3 reads TGTGCCAGCAGTTACTCGTTCACAGCTTTACAAGAGACCCAGTACTTC.

This clonotype was found a few times. The V call is TRBV20-1, the J call TRBJ2-1, with 14 nucleotides matching TRBD2. The CDR3 totals 18 residues. Germline V gene data show CDR1 as DFQATT and CDR2 as SNEGSKA (reference sequence). The trim removed 1 base at V and 6 bases at J, leaving 11 bases unmatched. The CDR3 spells CSARAGTSGSLQGNEQFF. The CDR3 DNA sequence: TGCAGTGCTAGAGCAGGGACTAGCGGGAGTCTTCAGGGCAATGAGCAGTTCTTC.

The chain carries TRBV20-1 and TRBJ1-5, with no clear D. CDR3 length equals 11 residues. The ends were cut back, 3 bases at V and 11 bases at J, with 11 bases in the middle. CDR1 and CDR2 (germline): DFQATT, SNEGSKA (reference sequence). The CDR3 loop is CSARGRETQHF. DNA of the CDR3: TGCAGTGCTAGGGGGAGGGAAACCCAGCATTTT.

This clonotype was recorded a few times. The chain couples TRBV15 to TRBJ2-1, with D tentatively TRBD2 (5 bases). There are 16 residues in the CDR3. Germline-derived CDR1 and CDR2 are LNHNV and YYDKDF (reference sequence). V lost 5 bases and J 8 bases, leaving 22 bases between the germline ends. CDR3 DNA: TGTGCCACCAGCGGCGCTTCGGGGATCTCAGGAGATGAGCAGTTCTTC. Protein: CATSGASGISGDEQFF.

This clonotype was recorded a few times. The CDR3 bases are TGTGCCAGCTCACCACCCTCCTGGACAGGGAGGACCGGGGAGCTGTTTTTT. It translates to CASSPPSWTGRTGELFF. The gene calls are TRBV18 and TRBJ2-2, with 8 bases aligning to TRBD1. The V gene end was trimmed by 0 bases and the J gene end by 5 bases; junction bases not matched to a gene: 8. Germline CDR1 and CDR2: KGHSH and LQKENI. The CDR3 sequence is 17 residues long.

J is TRBJ2-7 and V is TRBV20-1; the D call may be TRBD1 or TRBD2 (6 bases each). This CDR3 contains 16 residues. Between the trimmed V and J ends, which lost 0 bases and 3 bases, there was a span of 18 bases. Germline CDR1 is DFQATT and CDR2 is SNEGSKA (reference sequence). The CDR3 sequence: CSARDQGGGGGYEQYF. The CDR3 DNA sequence: TGCAGTGCTAGAGATCAAGGCGGAGGGGGAGGCTACGAGCAGTACTTC.

This clonotype was recorded a few times. The chain employs TRBV12-3 or TRBV12-4 and TRBJ1-5; TRBD1 might be the D (6 bases). This CDR3 has 13 residues. V was cut by 8 bases and J by 2 bases, with 10 bases left in between. CDR3 DNA: TGTGCCAGCCTAAAGGGGGGCAATCAGCCCCAGCATTTT. The encoded protein is CASLKGGNQPQHF.

This rearrangement joins TRBV13 to TRBJ2-7; D might be TRBD2 (7 bases). CDR1 PRHDT and CDR2 FYEKMQ come from the germline V gene (reference sequence). The CDR3 extends over 15 amino acids. The V end lost 6 bases, the J end lost 0 bases, and 15 bases lay between the germline ends. The CDR3 region is CASSEGGASSYEQYF. The CDR3 DNA follows: TGTGCCAGCAGTGAGGGGGGGGCGAGCTCCTACGAGCAGTACTTC.

This clonotype was observed a few times. The gene calls are TRBV11-2 and TRBJ1-5; TRBD1 matches at 9 bases. CDR1 is SGHAT, CDR2 FQNNGV, per germline. The trim removed 5 bases at V and 1 base at J, leaving 3 bases unmatched. The CDR3 has 15 amino acids. In DNA form, the CDR3 reads TGTGCCAGCAGCCCTGGACAGGGGAGCAATCAGCCCCAGCATTTT. Translation: CASSPGQGSNQPQHF.